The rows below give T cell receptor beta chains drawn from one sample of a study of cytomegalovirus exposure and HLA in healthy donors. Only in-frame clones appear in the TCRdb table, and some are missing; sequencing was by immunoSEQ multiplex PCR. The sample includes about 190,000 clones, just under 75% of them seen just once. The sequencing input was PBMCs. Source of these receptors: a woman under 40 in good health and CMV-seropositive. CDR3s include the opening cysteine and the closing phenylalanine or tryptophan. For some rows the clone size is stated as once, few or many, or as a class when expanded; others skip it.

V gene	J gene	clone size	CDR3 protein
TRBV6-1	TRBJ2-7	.	CASRVAGSYEQYF
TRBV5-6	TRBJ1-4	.	CASSSGQGDEKLFF
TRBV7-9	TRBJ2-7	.	CASSLGFGVEQYF
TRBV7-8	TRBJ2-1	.	CASSLDGESSYNEQFF
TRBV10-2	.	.	CATQIGGDEQYF
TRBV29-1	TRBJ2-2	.	CSASSGRGFGELFF
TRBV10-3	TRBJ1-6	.	CAIRDDRGRNSPLHF
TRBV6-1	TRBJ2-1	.	CASSFRTQYNEQFF
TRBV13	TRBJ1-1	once	CASRRTGNTEAFF
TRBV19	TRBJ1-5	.	CASRRGINQPQHF
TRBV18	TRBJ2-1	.	CASSLEAPGGTYNEQFF
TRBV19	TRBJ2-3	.	CASSIGSGADTQYF
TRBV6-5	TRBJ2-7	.	CASIKMGQGFYEQYF
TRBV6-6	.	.	CASSTEGLADYEQYF
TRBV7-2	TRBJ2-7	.	CASSPPGLAGSRDEQYF
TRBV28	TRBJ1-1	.	CASSLGGLNTEAFF
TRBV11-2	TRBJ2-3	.	CASSFSSGPADTQYF